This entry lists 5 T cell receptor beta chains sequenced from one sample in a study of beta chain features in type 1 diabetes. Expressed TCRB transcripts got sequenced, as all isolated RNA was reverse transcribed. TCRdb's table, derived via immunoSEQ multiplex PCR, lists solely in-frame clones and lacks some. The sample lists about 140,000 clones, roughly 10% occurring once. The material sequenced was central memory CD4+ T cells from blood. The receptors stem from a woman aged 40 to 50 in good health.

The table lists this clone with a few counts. The CDR3 DNA sequence: TGTGCCAGCAGGACCTTCCCGGGACAGAGCCTTAGACCTAATGAAAAACTGTTTTTT. Translating gives CASRTFPGQSLRPNEKLFF. V usage is TRBV21-1 and J usage is TRBJ1-4; the D call of TRBD1 is as the table states it, not checked on the DNA. TRBV21-1 is given as a pseudogene. This CDR3 contains 19 residues.

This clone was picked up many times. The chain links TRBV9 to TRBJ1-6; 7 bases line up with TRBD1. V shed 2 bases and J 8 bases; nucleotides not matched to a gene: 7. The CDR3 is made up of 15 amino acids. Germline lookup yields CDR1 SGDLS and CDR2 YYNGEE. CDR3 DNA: TGTGCCAGCAGCGTGGGGGACAGTATGGATTCACCCCTCCACTTT. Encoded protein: CASSVGDSMDSPLHF. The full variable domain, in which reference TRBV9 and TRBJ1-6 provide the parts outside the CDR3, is DSGVTQTPKHLITATGQRVTLRCSPRSGDLSVYWYQQSLDQGLQFLIQYYNGEERAKGNILERFSAQQFPDLHSELNLSSLELGDSALYFCASSVGDSMDSPLHFGNGTRLTVT.

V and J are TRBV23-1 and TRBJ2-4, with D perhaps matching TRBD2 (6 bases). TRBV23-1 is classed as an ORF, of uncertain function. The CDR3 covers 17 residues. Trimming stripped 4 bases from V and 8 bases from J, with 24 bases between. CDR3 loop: CASSPRLDGRDRDIQYF. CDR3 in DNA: TGCGCCAGCAGTCCGCGACTAGACGGTAGAGACAGAGACATTCAGTACTTC.

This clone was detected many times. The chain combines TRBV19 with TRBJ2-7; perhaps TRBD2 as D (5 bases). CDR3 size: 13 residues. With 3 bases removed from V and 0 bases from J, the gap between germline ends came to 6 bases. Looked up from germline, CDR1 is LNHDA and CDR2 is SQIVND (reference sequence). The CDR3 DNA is TGTGCCAGTAGTATCGACTACTCCTACGAGCAGTACTTC. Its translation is CASSIDYSYEQYF.

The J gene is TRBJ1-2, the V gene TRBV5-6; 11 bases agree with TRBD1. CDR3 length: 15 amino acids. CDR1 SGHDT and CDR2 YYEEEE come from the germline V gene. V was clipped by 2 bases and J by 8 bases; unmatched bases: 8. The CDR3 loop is CASSFRTGGAGGYTF. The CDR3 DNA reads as TGTGCCAGCAGCTTTCGGACAGGGGGCGCGGGAGGCTACACCTTC.